This TCR beta chain is drawn from a study of STAT5B mutations in CD4+ large granular lymphocyte leukemia. The V gene lost 7 bases and the J gene lost 6 bases, with 28 bases spanning the gap. There are 17 residues in the CDR3. CDR1 and CDR2 (germline): MNHEY, SMNVEV (reference sequence). Assay: immunoSEQ multiplex PCR; the TCRdb copy retains only in-frame clones and omits some. There are approximately 32,000 clones in the sample; around 88% occur only once, and approximately 0.94% lies in the top ten. Material for sequencing was CD4+ T cells from blood buffy coats. The chain combines TRBV27 with TRBJ2-7; a possible D gene is TRBD2 (6 bases). This clonotype was obtained from a human donor in good health. This CDR3 reads CASIQQSSAGRSGEQYF. In DNA, the CDR3 is TGTGCCAGCATCCAACAGTCCTCGGCAGGGAGGTCCGGCGAGCAGTACTTC.